Listed below are T cell receptor beta chains from one sample, sequenced in a study of spatial heterogeneity in lung cancer. One entry per CDR3 protein, called by TCRdb with MiXCR from the 5' RACE reads. Among several thousand distinct CDR3 sequences listed, roughly 24% were seen once. The sequenced sample was PBMCs, obtained at surgery. Receptors originate from a male donor with early-stage non-small cell lung cancer. CDR3s include the opening cysteine and the closing phenylalanine or tryptophan. A D gene is named only where the DNA matches it firmly. Size is omitted from some rows. Given values are once, few, many or a class for expanded clones.

length	D	V	J	size	DNA	CDR3
17	TRBD2	TRBV11-2	TRBJ2-4	.	TGTGCCAGCAGCTTATTTTTTGGCGGGAGTGGGACGAACATTCAGTACTTC	CASSLFFGGSGTNIQYF
12	.	TRBV28	TRBJ1-1	.	TGTGCCAGCAGTTTAACGAACACTGAAGCTTTCTTT	CASSLTNTEAFF
14	.	TRBV5-5	TRBJ1-3	few	TGTGCCAGCAGCGGAGGGTCGTCCGGAAACACCATATATTTT	CASSGGSSGNTIYF
14	.	TRBV6-2/TRBV6-3	TRBJ2-7	medium-sized	TGTGCCAGCAGCTTGGGGGGCCCTTCCTACGAGCAGTACTTC	CASSLGGPSYEQYF
17	TRBD1	TRBV6-6	TRBJ1-4	.	TGTGCCAGCAGTTACCCGGGACAGGGGGCAACTAATGAAAAACTGTTTTTT	CASSYPGQGATNEKLFF
14	.	TRBV12-3/TRBV12-4	TRBJ2-3	medium-sized	TGTGCCAGCAGTTTAGGGGCGCAGGGGGATACGCAGTATTTT	CASSLGAQGDTQYF
15	TRBD2	TRBV28	TRBJ2-1	.	TGTGCCAGCAGTGTTGCGGGAGGTAACTGGAATGAGCAGTTCTTC	CASSVAGGNWNEQFF
15	TRBD2	TRBV6-2/TRBV6-3	TRBJ2-1	medium-sized	TGTGCCAGCAGCCAAATAAAAACTAGCGCGAAGGAGCAGTTCTTC	CASSQIKTSAKEQFF
16	.	TRBV7-9	TRBJ2-3	.	TGTGCCAGCAGCTTACGCCGGGGTACCAGCACAGATACGCAGTATTTT	CASSLRRGTSTDTQYF
14	.	TRBV20-1	TRBJ2-1	.	TGCAGTGCTAGAGTACCGTTGACTATAGGTGAGCAGTTCTTC	CSARVPLTIGEQFF
17	TRBD2	TRBV5-1	TRBJ2-3	few	TGCGCCAGCAGCCCCCTAGCGGGAGGAAGGGGGACAGATACGCAGTATTTT	CASSPLAGGRGTDTQYF
14	.	TRBV2	TRBJ2-3	medium-sized	TGTGCCAGCAGTGAAAGTCCGAACGCAGATACGCAGTATTTT	CASSESPNADTQYF
17	.	TRBV28	TRBJ2-5	medium-sized	TGTGCCAGCAGTCTCACACTGGGCCCCCACCAAGGAGAGACCCAGTACTTC	CASSLTLGPHQGETQYF
13	.	TRBV6-1	TRBJ2-7	.	TGTGCCAGCAGTGACAGGGGTTCCTACGAGCAGTACTTC	CASSDRGSYEQYF
14	.	TRBV5-1	TRBJ1-4	medium-sized	TGCGCCAGCAGCTTCTATAGGAGGGATGAAAAACTGTTTTTT	CASSFYRRDEKLFF
14	TRBD1	TRBV5-1	TRBJ1-2	medium-sized	TGCGCCAGCAGCTTATCCCAGGGGGCCTATGGCTACACCTTC	CASSLSQGAYGYTF
15	TRBD1	TRBV14	TRBJ1-6	medium-sized	TGTGCCAGCAGCAAAACCGGGACAGGGAATTCACCCCTCCACTTT	CASSKTGTGNSPLHF
17	TRBD2	TRBV6-5	TRBJ2-2	.	TGTGCCAGCAGTTACTCGATCCTAGCGGGGGAACTCGGGGAGCTGTTTTTT	CASSYSILAGELGELFF
15	TRBD1	TRBV19	TRBJ2-5	few	TGTGCCAGTAGTATCCTTGGACAGGCCGAAGAGACCCAGTACTTC	CASSILGQAEETQYF
13	TRBD1	TRBV7-9	TRBJ2-7	.	TGTGCCAGCAGCTCCCGGGACAGCTACGAGCAGTACTTC	CASSSRDSYEQYF
12	.	TRBV6-5	TRBJ2-6	medium-sized	TGTGCCAGCAGCACTGGGGCCAACGTCCTGACTTTC	CASSTGANVLTF
16	TRBD1	TRBV7-9	TRBJ1-1	.	TGTGCCAGCAGCTTCATTAGCCAGGGGGCGGCCACTGAAGCTTTCTTT	CASSFISQGAATEAFF
15	TRBD2	TRBV10-3	TRBJ2-7	once	TGTGCCATCAGCCCCCGGGGTAGCGGGAATCTCGAGCAGTACTTC	CAISPRGSGNLEQYF
17	.	TRBV5-5	TRBJ1-4	medium-sized	TGTGCCAGCAGCTTGGTTGGGACGGGCATGACTAATGAAAAACTGTTTTTT	CASSLVGTGMTNEKLFF
12	.	TRBV2	TRBJ2-3	once	TGTGCCAGCAGACTTGACACAGATACGCAGTATTTT	CASRLDTDTQYF
14	.	TRBV11-2	TRBJ2-1	.	TGTGCCAGCAGCTTAGCTATGGCCTACAATGAGCAGTTCTTC	CASSLAMAYNEQFF
14	.	TRBV12-3/TRBV12-4	TRBJ2-1	few	TGTGCCAGCAGTTCGCCACTAGCACTCTCTGAGCAGTTCTTC	CASSSPLALSEQFF
14	.	TRBV11-2	TRBJ2-1	few	TGTGCCAGCAGCTTAGAGGCTGTCGCTGATGAGCAGTTCTTC	CASSLEAVADEQFF